A single sample is the source of the 18 T cell receptor beta chains below, sequenced in a study of blood T cell repertoires in COVID-19. This table comes from immunoSEQ multiplex PCR, and its TCRdb copy is limited to in-frame clones, with some not included. This table has 85,000 to 130,000 clones, about 79% appearing once. Sample: peripheral blood. The receptors stem from an elderly woman with active or convalescent COVID-19.

This sequence joins TRBV6-4 and TRBJ2-3; weak D call: TRBD1 (5 bases). CDR1 is MRHNA, CDR2 SNTAGT, per germline. V lost 3 bases to trimming and J lost 0 bases, with 10 bases between them. The CDR3 is 15 residues long. The CDR3 is CASSDWGRSTDTQYF. The CDR3 DNA reads TGTGCCAGCAGTGATTGGGGCAGGAGCACAGATACGCAGTATTTT.

On this clone itself: The sample holds other DNA sequences that translate to the same CDR3. J is TRBJ1-3 and V is TRBV6-6, with D uncertain. This CDR3 has 15 residues. The ends were cut back, 5 bases at V and 0 bases at J, with 11 bases in the middle. CDR1 is MNHNY, CDR2 SVGAGI, per germline (reference sequence). The CDR3 DNA is TGTGCCAGCAGTGCAACAGCATCCTCTGGAAACACCATATATTTT. Translation: CASSATASSGNTIYF.

The V gene is TRBV7-2, the J gene TRBJ1-2; D gene ambiguous. The CDR3 consists of 17 residues. CDR1 is SGHTA and CDR2 is FQGNSA in the germline V gene. V dropped 5 bases and J dropped 5 bases, with 24 bases sitting between them. Here the CDR3 reads CASSPPFSRTPTYGYTF. CDR3 nucleotides: TGTGCCAGCAGCCCCCCGTTCTCAAGAACACCGACTTATGGCTACACCTTC.

V usage is TRBV18 and J usage is TRBJ1-6, with D possibly matching TRBD1 (5 bases). This CDR3 spans 17 amino acids. Deletions cut 4 bases from V and 0 bases from J, with 13 bases between. The V gene's germline CDR1 is KGHSH and CDR2 LQKENI. CDR3 residues: CASSRDSLSSYNSPLHF. CDR3 DNA sequence: TGTGCCAGCTCACGGGACTCCCTAAGCTCCTATAATTCACCCCTCCACTTT.

The chain uses TRBV7-2 and TRBJ2-7, with 8 bases matching TRBD1. The CDR3 has 17 residues. Germline CDR1 reads SGHTA; CDR2 reads FQGNSA. V shed 5 bases, J shed 2 bases, and the junction held 14 bases outside the gene matches. The CDR3 loop reads CASSLVVRGQGPYEQYF. The CDR3 coding sequence is TGTGCCAGCAGCCTTGTAGTCCGAGGACAGGGTCCCTACGAGCAGTACTTC.

The chain carries TRBV11-2 and TRBJ2-1; 11 bases are a match to TRBD2. Germline V CDR1 and CDR2: SGHAT, FQNNGV. This CDR3 is built from 15 residues. V was pared by 1 base and J by 6 bases, with 2 bases of the junction left unmatched. The CDR3 loop reads CASSLALAGANEQFF. As DNA, the CDR3 is TGTGCCAGCAGCTTAGCACTAGCGGGAGCCAATGAGCAGTTCTTC.

The V gene is TRBV29-1, the J gene TRBJ1-1, with D tentatively TRBD1 (5 bases). With 6 bases removed from V and 1 base from J, the gap between germline ends came to 12 bases. This CDR3 is 13 amino acids long. CDR1 and CDR2 from the germline V gene are SQVTM and ANQGSEA. CDR3 nucleotides: TGCAGCGTACGCAATGACAGGAACACTGAAGCTTTCTTT. It yields the protein CSVRNDRNTEAFF.

This sequence joins TRBV19 and TRBJ2-7; D may be TRBD1 (6 bases). With 8 bases removed from V and 3 bases from J, the gap between germline ends came to 11 bases. CDR1 LNHDA and CDR2 SQIVND come from the germline V gene (reference sequence). The CDR3 runs to 12 residues. The CDR3 nucleotides read TGTGCCAGTGTAGACAGGTTCTACGAGCAGTACTTC. Translated, it gives CASVDRFYEQYF. Together with reference TRBV19 and TRBJ2-7, the CDR3 gives the full variable domain: DGGITQSPKYLFRKEGQNVTLSCEQNLNHDAMYWYRQDPGQGLRLIYYSQIVNDFQKGDIAEGYSVSREKKESFPLTVTSAQKNPTAFYLCASVDRFYEQYFGPGTRLTVT.

The chain employs TRBV21-1 and TRBJ1-6; the listed D gene, TRBD1, was not tested against the DNA. TRBV21-1 is labeled a pseudogene. This CDR3 is 16 amino acids long. CDR3 nucleotide sequence: TGTGCCAGCAGCAAACCCGGGACAGCCCATAATTCACCCCTCCACTTT. Amino acid sequence: CASSKPGTAHNSPLHF.

This chain connects TRBV10-3 to TRBJ1-2; weak D call: TRBD1 (5 bases). The CDR3 is made up of 12 amino acids. V was shortened by 2 bases and J by 7 bases, with 8 bases between the two germline ends. Germline lookup yields CDR1 ENHRY and CDR2 SYGVKD. This CDR3 reads CAISEGASGYTF. CDR3 coding DNA: TGTGCCATCAGTGAGGGGGCGAGTGGCTACACCTTC.

The rearrangement links TRBV7-8 to TRBJ2-1; the D gene is possibly TRBD2 (7 bases). The CDR3 has 16 amino acids. V was cut by 2 bases and J by 2 bases, with 13 bases left in between. Per germline, CDR1 SGHVS and CDR2 FQNEAQ. The CDR3 loop reads CASSLLGGGPYNEQFF. The CDR3 DNA sequence: TGTGCCAGCAGCTTACTGGGGGGGGGCCCCTACAATGAGCAGTTCTTC.

The chain carries TRBV18 and TRBJ1-3, with TRBD1 identical over 10 bases. V lost 4 bases to trimming and J lost 0 bases; unmatched junction nucleotides: 3. The CDR3 is 16 residues long. CDR1 is KGHSH and CDR2 is LQKENI in the germline V gene. As DNA, the CDR3 is TGTGCCAGCTCACGCGACAGGGGGCTCTCTGGAAACACCATATATTTT. It yields the protein CASSRDRGLSGNTIYF.

The rearrangement uses TRBV5-1 and TRBJ2-3, with a weak D call TRBD1 (5 bases). Between the trimmed V and J ends, which lost 0 bases and 2 bases, there was a span of 10 bases. The CDR3 is 15 amino acids. Germline CDR1 and CDR2: SGHRS and YFSETQ. CDR3 DNA: TGCGCCAGCAGCTTGGCGCAGGGCTCCACAGATACGCAGTATTTT. It codes for CASSLAQGSTDTQYF.

This clone was detected only a few times. The V and J genes are TRBV10-2 and TRBJ1-4; possibly TRBD1 for D (6 bases). The CDR3 contains 15 residues. Germline-derived CDR1 and CDR2 are WSHSY and SAAADI. The V and J ends lost 7 bases and 8 bases respectively, with 20 bases between them. CDR3 in amino acids: CASTNFQGQGEKLFF. DNA for the CDR3: TGCGCCAGCACCAACTTTCAGGGACAAGGCGAAAAACTGTTTTTT.

This clone was recorded a few times. Mismatch with germline at one junction end may stem from a read error. This chain connects TRBV7-7 to TRBJ2-1, with D perhaps TRBD2 (6 bases). This CDR3 is 15 amino acids long. The germline V gene has CDR1 SSHAT and CDR2 FNYEAQ (reference sequence). For the CDR3, the DNA is TGTGCTAGCAGCGCCGGGACTCCGACCTACAATGAGCAGTTCTTC. Its translation is CASSAGTPTYNEQFF.

The chain is built from TRBV5-1 and TRBJ1-5; D is unresolved. This CDR3 is built from 13 residues. V lost 2 bases and J lost 5, with 8 bases in between. Germline V lookup: CDR1 SGHRS, CDR2 YFSETQ. CDR3 in amino acids: CASSLMSDQPQHF. The DNA for the CDR3 is TGCGCCAGCAGCTTAATGTCAGATCAGCCCCAGCATTTT.

This clone is medium-sized (0.01 to 0.1%) in the sample. This chain links TRBV6-1 with TRBJ2-7; 11 nucleotides line up with TRBD2. Losses at the gene ends were 1 base for V and 5 bases for J; bases not matched to a gene: 7. Germline loops: CDR1 MNHNS, CDR2 SASEGT. The length of the CDR3 is 16 residues. The CDR3 DNA reads as TGTGCCAGCAGTGAAGGGGGTAGCGGGAGGGCCCACGAGCAGTACTTC. Translating it yields CASSEGGSGRAHEQYF.

This clone was observed a handful of times. This chain uses TRBV7-9 with TRBJ1-5; no clear D. The CDR3 covers 12 residues. Deletions cut 1 base from V and 6 bases from J, with 4 bases between. In germline, CDR1 is SEHNR, CDR2 FQNEAQ (reference sequence). The CDR3 nucleotides read TGTGCCAGCAGCTTAGTCGGTCAGCCCCAGCATTTT. Translating gives CASSLVGQPQHF.